This T cell receptor (beta chain) originates from a study of cytomegalovirus exposure and HLA in healthy donors. The PCR ran on 60 Vbeta and 13 Jbeta primers. Repertoires were generated with immunoSEQ multiplex PCR, while TCRdb's copy carries only in-frame clones and drops some. The data show roughly 170,000 clones, around 80% seen once. V lost 0 bases and J lost 1, with 13 bases in between. Germline CDR1 is LNHNV and CDR2 is YYDKDF (reference sequence). The length of the CDR3 is 17 residues. The sample consisted of PBMCs. The receptor was isolated from a female donor in good health and CMV-seronegative. J is TRBJ1-5 and V is TRBV15; D remains unclear. The DNA for the CDR3 is TGTGCCACCAGCAGAGATCCCCCTGGCAGGAGCAATCAGCCCCAGCATTTT. As protein: CATSRDPPGRSNQPQHF.